These 20 T cell receptor beta chains share one sample of origin, sequenced in a study of T cell clones after liver transplantation. Only in-frame clones appear in the TCRdb table, and some are missing; sequencing was by immunoSEQ multiplex PCR. The sample consists of over 55,000 clones, 70% of them appearing once. Sequencing was performed on CD4+ T cells from blood, taken at the approximately 16-month timepoint. These receptors were collected from a human patient who received a liver transplant. Part of the T cells may come from the graft donor.

This clone was counted once. The rearrangement links TRBV5-1 to TRBJ2-7; 7 bases are shared with TRBD1. Losses at the gene ends were 4 bases for V and 2 bases for J; bases not matched to a gene: 9. This CDR3 comprises 15 residues. Germline assignment: CDR1 SGHRS and CDR2 YFSETQ. The DNA for the CDR3 is TGCGCCAGCAGCCCGAAAACGGGACAGACCTACGAGCAGTACTTC. It codes for CASSPKTGQTYEQYF.

The V gene is TRBV7-2, the J gene TRBJ2-6, with 8 bases fitting TRBD2. The CDR3 spans 17 residues. CDR1 SGHTA and CDR2 FQGNSA come from the germline V gene. Trimming removed 1 base from V and 0 bases from J; junction bases left unmatched: 2. This CDR3 reads CASSLVGRGSGANVLTF. DNA of the CDR3: TGTGCCAGCAGCTTAGTCGGGAGGGGCTCTGGGGCCAACGTCCTGACTTTC.

The CDR3 loop reads CASSLFAGTNTEAFF. CDR3 DNA sequence: TGTGCCAGCAGCTTGTTCGCAGGAACAAACACTGAAGCTTTCTTT. V and J are TRBV5-8 and TRBJ1-1; D remains ambiguous. This CDR3 spans 15 amino acids. The germline V gene has CDR1 SGHTS and CDR2 YDEGEE. The germline V and J ends were trimmed by 1 base and 2 bases, with 12 bases remaining between them.

The chain joins TRBV7-2 to TRBJ2-7; a weak D match, TRBD1 (6 bases). The germline V gene encodes CDR1 SGHTA and CDR2 FQGNSA. V was trimmed by 2 bases and J by 6 bases, leaving 11 bases between them. CDR3 length: 13 residues. The CDR3 nucleotides are TGTGCCAGCAGCTTACAACAGGGTACCGAGCAGTACGTC. It specifies CASSLQQGTEQYV.

Only one count was recorded for this clone. The CDR3 DNA is TGTGCCTGGAGGAAGGGACAGCGCTCTGGAAACACCATATATTTT. Amino acid sequence: CAWRKGQRSGNTIYF. The chain uses TRBV30 and TRBJ1-3; 7 bases match TRBD1. Trimming removed 3 bases from V and 0 bases from J; junction bases left unmatched: 5. The CDR3 is made up of 15 amino acids. Germline CDR1 reads GTSNPN; CDR2 reads SVGIG (reference sequence).

J is TRBJ2-7 and V is TRBV7-9, with D tentatively TRBD2 (5 bases). CDR1 is SEHNR and CDR2 is FQNEAQ in the germline V gene (reference sequence). This CDR3 is built from 13 residues. V gave up 8 bases and J gave up 2 bases, with 13 bases separating them. CDR3 in DNA: TGTGCCAGCGGTCAGGACTCTACCTACGAGCAGTACTTC. It encodes CASGQDSTYEQYF. Using reference TRBV7-9 and TRBJ2-7 for the parts outside the CDR3, the full variable domain is DTGVSQNPRHKITKRGQNVTFRCDPISEHNRLYWYRQTLGQGPEFLTYFQNEAQLEKSRLLSDRFSAERPKGSFSTLEIQRTEQGDSAMYLCASGQDSTYEQYFGPGTRLTVT.

The chain has TRBV5-1 and TRBJ1-6; D not certain. CDR3 length equals 12 residues. V was clipped by 4 bases and J by 7 bases, with 6 bases between them. Germline lookup yields CDR1 SGHRS and CDR2 YFSETQ. The CDR3 loop is CASSLQNSPLHF. The CDR3 DNA reads TGCGCCAGCAGCCTACAGAATTCACCCCTCCACTTT.

The chain couples TRBV7-2 to TRBJ2-1; D uncertain. Germline V gives CDR1 SGHTA, CDR2 FQGNSA. The germline V and J ends were trimmed by 0 bases and 10 bases, with 13 bases remaining between them. The CDR3 loop spans 14 amino acids. The CDR3, as DNA: TGTGCCAGCAGCTTAGCCCTTTTAAGTAAGGAGCAGTTCTTC. As protein: CASSLALLSKEQFF.

This chain links TRBV5-1 with TRBJ2-3; 7 bases line up with TRBD1. This CDR3 spans 15 amino acids. Germline CDR1 and CDR2: SGHRS and YFSETQ. After removal of 0 bases from V and 0 bases from J, the junction contained 1 base not matched to a gene. This CDR3 reads CASSLVQGSTDTQYF. CDR3 nucleotides: TGCGCCAGCAGCTTGGTACAGGGGAGCACAGATACGCAGTATTTT. The full variable domain, in which reference TRBV5-1 and TRBJ2-3 provide the parts outside the CDR3, is KAGVTQTPRYLIKTRGQQVTLSCSPISGHRSVSWYQQTPGQGLQFLFEYFSETQRNKGNFPGRFSGRQFSNSRSEMNVSTLELGDSALYLCASSLVQGSTDTQYFGPGTRLTVL.

The rearrangement uses TRBV15 and TRBJ1-5; 11 bases align to TRBD1. The CDR3 has 15 residues. The germline CDR1 and CDR2 sequences are LNHNV and YYDKDF (reference sequence). V was clipped by 0 bases and J by 6 bases; unmatched bases: 1. The CDR3 sequence: CATSREGQGVQPQHF. The CDR3, as DNA: TGTGCCACCAGCAGAGAGGGACAGGGGGTTCAGCCCCAGCATTTT.

The J gene is TRBJ1-1, the V gene TRBV7-9, with 7 nucleotides matching TRBD1. CDR3 size: 15 residues. J was trimmed by 4 bases and V by 0 bases; bases with no gene match: 5. Germline loops: CDR1 SEHNR, CDR2 FQNEAQ (reference sequence). The CDR3 nucleotides read TGTGCCAGCAGCTTAGCTACAGGGGCATTCACTGAAGCTTTCTTT. As protein: CASSLATGAFTEAFF.

V is TRBV10-2 and J is TRBJ1-1; maybe TRBD1 (5 bases). This CDR3 is 13 amino acids long. Trimming shortened V by 6 bases and J by 0 bases, and 8 bases separated the two germline ends. Germline CDR1 is WSHSY and CDR2 is SAAADI. The CDR3 DNA sequence: TGCGCCAGCAGAAGAGGGGTGAACACTGAAGCTTTCTTT. This translates into CASRRGVNTEAFF.

The CDR3 sequence: CASSRTAQFGGELFF. CDR3 coding DNA: TGTGCCAGCAGCCGAACCGCCCAATTCGGCGGGGAGCTGTTTTTT. The chain uses TRBV7-2 and TRBJ2-2; D remains ambiguous. Looked up from germline, CDR1 is SGHTA and CDR2 is FQGNSA. The V end lost 5 bases, the J end lost 7 bases, and 17 bases lay between the germline ends. This CDR3 spans 15 amino acids.

The chain couples TRBV5-1 to TRBJ2-5; D possibly corresponds to TRBD1 (5 bases). The end of the DNA aligns better with TRBJ2-7, so the J call may be wrong. CDR1 is SGHRS, CDR2 YFSETQ, per germline. The CDR3 totals 13 residues. CDR3 nucleotide sequence: TGCGCCAGCAGCTCGACAGTCTCCTACGAGCAGTACTTC. Its translation is CASSSTVSYEQYF.

This clone was found a few times. The chain employs TRBV19 and TRBJ1-4; D is ambiguous. From germline, CDR1 is LNHDA and CDR2 SQIVND (reference sequence). This CDR3 region has 15 residues. V gave up 3 bases and J gave up 3 bases, with 11 bases separating them. The CDR3 sequence is CASSIGIRANEKLFF. The CDR3 DNA reads as TGTGCCAGTAGTATTGGGATTAGGGCTAATGAAAAACTGTTTTTT.

The chain carries TRBV11-3 and TRBJ2-1; 7 nucleotides align to TRBD1. The junction had 11 bases not matched to a gene; V was cut back by 5 bases and J by 7 bases. Germline V lookup: CDR1 SGHNT, CDR2 YENEEA. The CDR3 has 15 amino acids. The CDR3 DNA reads as TGTGCCAGCAGCCCCGGACAGGCCACCCCGAATGAGCAGTTCTTC. Encoded protein: CASSPGQATPNEQFF.

This clone was counted a few times. The genes are TRBV6-4 and TRBJ1-2, with 9 positions matching TRBD1. The CDR3 consists of 15 residues. V trimming: 5 bases; J trimming: 8 bases; junction bases outside the gene matches: 12. Germline values: CDR1 MRHNA, CDR2 SNTAGT. The CDR3 sequence: CASSHPGQGVGGYTF. The CDR3 DNA sequence: TGTGCCAGCAGTCACCCGGGACAGGGAGTTGGGGGCTACACCTTC.

The chain carries TRBV2 and TRBJ1-1, with 8 bases identical to TRBD1. The germline gives CDR1 SNHLY, CDR2 FYNNEI. CDR3 size: 16 residues. V was clipped by 1 base and J by 6 bases; unmatched bases: 10. The CDR3 here is CASSEEKRTGWAEAFF. The CDR3 DNA follows: TGTGCCAGCAGTGAAGAAAAGCGGACAGGGTGGGCTGAAGCTTTCTTT. The variable domain in full, with the rest retrieved from reference TRBV2 and TRBJ1-1, is EPEVTQTPSHQVTQMGQEVILRCVPISNHLYFYWYRQILGQKVEFLVSFYNNEISEKSEIFDDQFSVERPDGSNFTLKIRSTKLEDSAMYFCASSEEKRTGWAEAFFGQGTRLTVV.

The chain joins TRBV5-1 to TRBJ2-2, with TRBD2 as a possible D gene (6 bases). Germline CDR1 SGHRS, CDR2 YFSETQ. The CDR3 contains 14 residues. The V end lost 4 bases, the J end lost 5 bases, and 12 bases lay between the germline ends. The DNA for the CDR3 is TGCGCCAGCAGCCTGGGACTTATAACCGGGGAGCTGTTTTTT. Its protein product is CASSLGLITGELFF.

This clone has a handful of counts. The same CDR3 is also encoded by other DNA sequences in this sample. The chain links TRBV11-2 to TRBJ2-3; D remains ambiguous. V was trimmed by 4 bases and J by 2 bases, leaving 4 bases between them. The CDR3 totals 12 residues. Germline CDR1 SGHAT, CDR2 FQNNGV. The CDR3 DNA reads as TGTGCCAGCAGCTCATCCACAGATACGCAGTATTTT. It is translated as CASSSSTDTQYF.